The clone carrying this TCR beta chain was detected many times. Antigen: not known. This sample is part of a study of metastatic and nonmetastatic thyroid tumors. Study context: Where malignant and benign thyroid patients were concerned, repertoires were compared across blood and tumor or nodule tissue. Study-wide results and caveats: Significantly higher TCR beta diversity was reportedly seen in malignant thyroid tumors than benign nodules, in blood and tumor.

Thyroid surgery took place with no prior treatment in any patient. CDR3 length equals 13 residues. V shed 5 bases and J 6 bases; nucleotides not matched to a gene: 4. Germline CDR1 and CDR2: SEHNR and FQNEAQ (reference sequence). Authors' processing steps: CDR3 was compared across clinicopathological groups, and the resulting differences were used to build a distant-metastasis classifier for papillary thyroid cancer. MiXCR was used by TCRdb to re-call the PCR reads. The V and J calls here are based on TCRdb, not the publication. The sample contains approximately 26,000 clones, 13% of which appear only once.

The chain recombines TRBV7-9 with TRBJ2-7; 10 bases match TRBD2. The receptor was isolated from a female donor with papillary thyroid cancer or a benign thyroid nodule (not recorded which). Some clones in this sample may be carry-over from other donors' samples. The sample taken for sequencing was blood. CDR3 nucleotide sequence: TGTGCCAGCAGCCGGCGACTAGCGGGCGAGCAGTACTTC. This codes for CASSRRLAGEQYF.